One and the same sample provided the 24 T cell receptor beta chains below, sequenced in a study of blood T cells in healthy people across ages. A second 7 to 11 cycle PCR used barcoded and J-beta primers. TCRdb analysed the 5' RACE reads with MiXCR anew, one entry per CDR3 protein. The data contain 1.8 million or so distinct CDR3 sequences, around 42% of them seen just once; the ten biggest clones take up around 23%. Sequences were obtained from blood. The receptors were gathered from a human donor in good health.

The chain is built from TRBV27 and TRBJ2-1; D is tentatively TRBD1 or TRBD2 (5 bases each). Trimming removed 2 bases from V and 0 bases from J, with 11 bases in between. Germline CDR1 MNHEY, CDR2 SMNVEV (reference sequence). The CDR3 is 16 amino acids. As DNA, the CDR3 is TGTGCCAGCAGTTTAGACGGGGCTGTCTCCTACAATGAGCAGTTCTTC. Its protein product is CASSLDGAVSYNEQFF.

This clonotype was counted between two and nine times. This chain's CDR3 is CSARDESGNQPQHF. CDR3 nucleotides: TGCAGTGCTAGAGATGAATCCGGCAATCAGCCCCAGCATTTT. J is TRBJ1-5 and V is TRBV20-1; D is unclear. The CDR3 spans 14 residues. Germline lookup yields CDR1 DFQATT and CDR2 SNEGSKA (reference sequence). V lost 0 bases and J lost 2, with 8 bases in between.

This clonotype showed up just a few times. The V and J genes are TRBV6-2 or TRBV6-3 and TRBJ2-7, with TRBD1 identical over 7 bases. With V trimmed by 5 bases and J by 3 bases, 13 bases remained unmatched. CDR1 is MNHEY and CDR2 is SVGEGT in the germline V gene. This CDR3 has 16 residues. The CDR3 spells CASSTITGALGYEQYF. DNA for the CDR3: TGTGCCAGCAGTACGATCACAGGGGCCTTGGGCTACGAGCAGTACTTC.

The chain uses TRBV15 and TRBJ1-1; maybe TRBD1 (5 bases). V was trimmed by 3 bases and J by 2 bases, leaving 13 bases between them. Germline CDR1 and CDR2: LNHNV and YYDKDF (reference sequence). The CDR3 contains 15 residues. This CDR3 is CATSRDRGANTEAFF. Here the CDR3 DNA reads TGTGCCACCAGCAGGGATAGAGGGGCCAACACTGAAGCTTTCTTT. Full variable domain (remainder filled in from reference TRBV15 and TRBJ1-1): DAMVIQNPRYQVTQFGKPVTLSCSQTLNHNVMYWYQQKSSQAPKLLFHYYDKDFNNEADTPDNFQSRRPNTSFCFLDIRSPGLGDTAMYLCATSRDRGANTEAFFGQGTRLTVV.

This clonotype was found a few times. This chain connects TRBV9 to TRBJ2-2; D gene unclear. The CDR3 has 16 residues. V gave up 0 bases and J gave up 5 bases, with 14 bases separating them. Looked up from germline, CDR1 is SGDLS and CDR2 is YYNGEE. CDR3 region: CASSVGPHTGTGELFF. The CDR3 nucleotides are TGTGCCAGCAGCGTAGGACCCCACACTGGAACCGGGGAGCTGTTTTTT.

This clonotype appeared a few times. The V and J genes are TRBV7-8 and TRBJ1-1; the D is unclear. V lost 4 bases to trimming and J lost 4 bases, with 16 bases between them. This CDR3 is built from 15 residues. Germline-derived CDR1 and CDR2 are SGHVS and FQNEAQ. The CDR3 spells CASSSHIVGVTEAFF. In DNA form, the CDR3 reads TGTGCCAGCAGCTCCCATATCGTTGGGGTCACTGAAGCTTTCTTT.

This clonotype was observed a handful of times. This sequence joins TRBV7-2 and TRBJ2-1, with unresolved D. Germline-derived CDR1 and CDR2 are SGHTA and FQGNSA. V was trimmed by 2 bases and J by 0 bases, leaving 8 bases between them. CDR3 size: 15 residues. CDR3 region: CASSLRIHSYNEQFF. For the CDR3, the DNA is TGTGCCAGCAGCTTAAGGATACACTCCTACAATGAGCAGTTCTTC.

This clonotype has a handful of counts. V and J are TRBV5-1 and TRBJ2-3, with 9 nucleotides matching TRBD2. Per the germline V gene, CDR1 is SGHRS and CDR2 is YFSETQ. V lost 6 bases and J lost 2; bases outside the gene matches: 7. The CDR3 runs 15 residues. The CDR3 DNA reads as TGCGCCAGCATACCTAGCGGGGACTACACAGATACGCAGTATTTT. Its translation: CASIPSGDYTDTQYF. Using reference TRBV5-1 and TRBJ2-3 for the parts outside the CDR3, the full variable domain is KAGVTQTPRYLIKTRGQQVTLSCSPISGHRSVSWYQQTPGQGLQFLFEYFSETQRNKGNFPGRFSGRQFSNSRSEMNVSTLELGDSALYLCASIPSGDYTDTQYFGPGTRLTVL.

The genes are TRBV6-1 and TRBJ1-2, with D tentatively TRBD1 (5 bases). The germline V gene has CDR1 MNHNS and CDR2 SASEGT. The CDR3 runs 13 residues. V was trimmed by 1 base and J by 5 bases, leaving 8 bases between them. The DNA of the CDR3 is TGTGCCAGCAGTGAAGGACCAGGGTATGGCTACACCTTC. Protein product: CASSEGPGYGYTF.

J is TRBJ1-2 and V is TRBV7-9; TRBD1 aligns across 11 bases. Germline V gives CDR1 SEHNR, CDR2 FQNEAQ (reference sequence). J was trimmed by 3 bases and V by 2 bases; bases with no gene match: 2. This CDR3 is built from 15 residues. CDR3 coding DNA: TGTGCCAGCAGCTTATGGGGACAGGGGGACTATGGCTACACCTTC. Amino acid sequence: CASSLWGQGDYGYTF.

This clonotype was seen more than once but under ten times. The CDR3 is CASSTNQRLAGTYEQYF. The CDR3 nucleotides are TGTGCCAGCAGCACTAACCAGAGACTAGCGGGGACCTACGAGCAGTACTTC. The chain has TRBV9 and TRBJ2-7, with 11 bases identical to TRBD2. The CDR3 runs to 17 residues. Germline values: CDR1 SGDLS, CDR2 YYNGEE. After removal of 4 bases from V and 2 bases from J, the junction contained 11 bases not matched to a gene.

The chain is built from TRBV4-3 and TRBJ2-1, with D perhaps matching TRBD1 or TRBD2 (5 bases each). The CDR3 length is 17 residues. Germline V CDR1 and CDR2: LGHNA, YSLEER. The V end was cut by 4 bases, the J end by 3 bases, with 19 bases between. CDR3 sequence (DNA): TGCGCCAGCAGCCTACCGGGACGGCTCTTTATCTACAATGAGCAGTTCTTC. Encoded protein: CASSLPGRLFIYNEQFF.

This clonotype came up many times. The chain joins TRBV7-2 to TRBJ2-3; TRBD1 might be the D (5 bases). The CDR3 runs to 16 residues. Germline V gene lookup returns CDR1 SGHTA and CDR2 FQGNSA. Trimming left V 5 bases short and J 0 bases short, with 15 bases between. The DNA for the CDR3 is TGTGCCAGCAGCATAGGGGTAGATTCTAGCACAGATACGCAGTATTTT. Protein product: CASSIGVDSSTDTQYF.

This clonotype was picked up a small number of times. V gene TRBV6-6 combines with J gene TRBJ2-3, with 7 bases identical to TRBD1. The CDR3 contains 14 residues. Germline V gives CDR1 MNHNY, CDR2 SVGAGI (reference sequence). After removal of 11 bases from V and 1 base from J, the junction contained 9 bases not matched to a gene. In nucleotides, the CDR3 is TGTGCCGCCCCGTCCGGACAGGGCACAGATACGCAGTATTTT. Amino acids: CAAPSGQGTDTQYF.

There are a few counts of this clonotype. The chain uses TRBV29-1 and TRBJ2-1; TRBD2 might be the D (6 bases). This CDR3 has 14 residues. Germline V gene data show CDR1 as SQVTM and CDR2 as ANQGSEA. V was shortened by 7 bases and J by 0 bases, with 13 bases between the two germline ends. The CDR3 loop reads CSARDGSSYNEQFF. CDR3 coding DNA: TGCAGCGCCAGAGACGGGAGCTCCTACAATGAGCAGTTCTTC.

This chain links TRBV4-1 with TRBJ2-5, with 7 bases that match TRBD1. Germline V gene lookup returns CDR1 MGHRA and CDR2 YSYEKL. This CDR3 has 16 residues. V lost 5 bases, J lost 3 bases, and 12 bases stayed unmatched. The CDR3 reads CASSGRRTGGEETQYF. The CDR3 DNA reads TGCGCCAGCAGCGGTAGGCGGACAGGAGGTGAAGAGACCCAGTACTTC.

V gene TRBV7-9 combines with J gene TRBJ2-3, with 7 bases fitting TRBD2. The CDR3 sequence is 15 residues long. The germline V gene has CDR1 SEHNR and CDR2 FQNEAQ (reference sequence). V was clipped by 2 bases and J by 2 bases; unmatched bases: 4. CDR3 sequence (DNA): TGTGCCAGCAGCTTAAAAGCGGGGTCCACAGATACGCAGTATTTT. This gives the protein CASSLKAGSTDTQYF.

V and J are TRBV3-1 and TRBJ1-6; the D is unclear. The CDR3 consists of 13 residues. V was cut by 3 bases and J by 9 bases, with 9 bases left in between. Germline assignment: CDR1 LGHDT and CDR2 YNNKEL (reference sequence). As DNA, the CDR3 is TGTGCCAGCAGCCAGGGTGGAATTTCACCCCTCCACTTT. Residues: CASSQGGISPLHF.

This clonotype was observed a handful of times. CDR3 nucleotides: TGTGCCAGCAGCCTGGCCGACAGCTACTATGGCTACACCTTC. It yields the protein CASSLADSYYGYTF. The chain recombines TRBV7-9 with TRBJ1-2; a possible D gene is TRBD1 (5 bases). This CDR3 contains 14 residues. Germline-derived CDR1 and CDR2 are SEHNR and FQNEAQ (reference sequence). V lost 5 bases, J lost 3 bases, and 13 bases lay in between.

V is TRBV29-1 and J is TRBJ1-2, with 7 positions matching TRBD1. This CDR3 is built from 15 residues. V dropped 6 bases and J dropped 0; count of bases not matched to a gene: 10. Germline V gene data show CDR1 as SQVTM and CDR2 as ANQGSEA. CDR3 bases: TGCAGCGTCCTGGGGACAGACCTAACTAACTATGGCTACACCTTC. This encodes CSVLGTDLTNYGYTF.

This clonotype appeared a few times. The chain recombines TRBV9 with TRBJ2-3; 8 nucleotides line up with TRBD1. The V segment lost 3 bases and the J segment 6 bases; nucleotides outside the gene matches: 12. This CDR3 comprises 16 residues. CDR1 and CDR2 (germline): SGDLS, YYNGEE. The CDR3 nucleotides read TGTGCCAGCAGCGCCACCGCAGGGGGCGCGGGGGATACGCAGTATTTT. Translating gives CASSATAGGAGDTQYF.

This clonotype was picked up a small number of times. The gene calls are TRBV29-1 and TRBJ2-1, with a tentative D call TRBD2 (6 bases). Germline V lookup: CDR1 SQVTM, CDR2 ANQGSEA. V was pared by 4 bases and J by 0 bases, with 16 bases between. The CDR3 sequence is 16 residues long. CDR3 DNA sequence: TGCAGCGTTGTGGCGGGGTTCCGAAGCTCCTACAATGAGCAGTTCTTC. This gives the protein CSVVAGFRSSYNEQFF.

This rearrangement joins TRBV12-3 or TRBV12-4 to TRBJ2-5; unclear D gene. The CDR3 has 13 residues. Between the trimmed V and J ends, which lost 5 bases and 4 bases, there was a span of 11 bases. The CDR3 loop reads CASSPFSGETQYF. The CDR3 nucleotides read TGTGCCAGCAGTCCATTCTCGGGAGAGACCCAGTACTTC.

This clonotype was picked up a small number of times. The chain has TRBV2 and TRBJ1-2; D is undetermined. V lost 6 bases and J 4 bases, leaving 15 bases between the germline ends. The CDR3 spans 14 residues. Per germline, CDR1 SNHLY and CDR2 FYNNEI. This chain's CDR3 is CASRAGRLSYGYTF. The CDR3 DNA reads TGTGCCAGCAGAGCAGGACGACTTTCCTATGGCTACACCTTC.